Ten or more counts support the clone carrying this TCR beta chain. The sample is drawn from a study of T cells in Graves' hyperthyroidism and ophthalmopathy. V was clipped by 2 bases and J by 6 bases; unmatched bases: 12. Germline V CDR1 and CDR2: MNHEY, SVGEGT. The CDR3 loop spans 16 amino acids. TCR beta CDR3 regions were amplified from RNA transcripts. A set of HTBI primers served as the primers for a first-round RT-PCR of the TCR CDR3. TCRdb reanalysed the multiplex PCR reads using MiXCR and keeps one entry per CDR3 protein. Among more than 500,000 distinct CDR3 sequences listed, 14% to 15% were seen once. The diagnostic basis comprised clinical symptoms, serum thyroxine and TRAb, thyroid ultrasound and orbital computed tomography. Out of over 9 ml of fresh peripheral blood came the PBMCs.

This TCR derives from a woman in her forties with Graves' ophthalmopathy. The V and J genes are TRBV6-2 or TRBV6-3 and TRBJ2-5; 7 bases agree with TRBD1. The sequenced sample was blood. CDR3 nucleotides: TGTGCCAGCAGTTACACAAAGGACAGGTACTTGAAGACCCAGTACTTC. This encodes CASSYTKDRYLKTQYF.